A selection of T cell receptor beta chains follows, all from one sample in a study of T cell responses to AZD1222 COVID-19 vaccine. Assay used: immunoSEQ multiplex PCR; TCRdb lists only in-frame clones, some missing. The sample has 150,000 or so clones, about 90% seen once. This specimen was peripheral blood, taken on day 0 of AZD1222 vaccination. These receptors were obtained from an adult in good health. Each CDR3 is given without its conserved first and last residue. Only part of the rows carry a size: once, few, many, or a class if the clone is expanded.

size: -; V: TRBV12-3/TRBV12-4; J: TRBJ2-7; CDR3: ASSRDGSYEQY
size: -; V: TRBV18; J: TRBJ1-3; CDR3: ASSPVHKPQLGSGNTIY
size: -; V: TRBV11-2; J: TRBJ1-2; CDR3: ASSLGGGRNYGYT
size: -; V: TRBV3-1/TRBV3-2; J: TRBJ1-2; CDR3: ASSRQGGNGYT
size: -; V: TRBV15; J: TRBJ1-2; CDR3: ATSRVGQVGGYT
size: -; V: TRBV6-5; J: TRBJ1-6; CDR3: ASSYSRTGVSPLH
size: -; V: TRBV16; J: TRBJ1-2; CDR3: ASSHLQGAHYGYT
size: -; V: TRBV9; J: TRBJ1-1; CDR3: ASSLTPGQGDTEAF
size: -; V: TRBV28; J: TRBJ2-7; CDR3: ASRSHGAYEQY
size: -; V: TRBV6-2/TRBV6-3; J: TRBJ2-3; CDR3: ASSFDSLNTDTQY
size: -; V: TRBV3-1/TRBV3-2; J: TRBJ1-4; CDR3: ASSHRQGTTNEKLF
size: few; V: TRBV11-2; J: TRBJ1-2; CDR3: ASSLVSDTHRRT
size: -; V: TRBV27; J: TRBJ1-5; CDR3: ASSLSRRQPQH
size: -; V: TRBV6-5; J: TRBJ1-3; CDR3: ASSSITGNSGNTIY
size: -; V: TRBV11-2; J: TRBJ2-1; CDR3: ASSPRLQGRSYNEQF
size: -; V: TRBV5-1; J: TRBJ1-1; CDR3: ASSLAGGLTEAF
size: -; V: TRBV2; J: TRBJ1-1; CDR3: ASSVNRNTEAF
size: -; V: TRBV6-5; J: TRBJ2-5; CDR3: ASSYPTGKGTQY
size: -; V: TRBV5-1; J: TRBJ1-2; CDR3: ASSLGGEGDGYT
size: -; V: TRBV7-2; J: TRBJ2-3; CDR3: ASSYRARGTDTQY
size: -; V: TRBV4-3; J: TRBJ1-6; CDR3: ASSQVFPLEGGPLH
size: few; V: TRBV29-1; J: TRBJ1-5; CDR3: SISRGDNQPQH
size: -; V: TRBV5-1; J: TRBJ1-5; CDR3: ASSLGGVGQPQH
size: -; V: TRBV7-2; J: TRBJ1-2; CDR3: ASSLGGAIGYT
size: few; V: TRBV27; J: TRBJ1-5; CDR3: ASWDRHQPQH
size: -; V: TRBV18; J: TRBJ1-3; CDR3: ASSPRQGIGNTIY
size: -; V: TRBV28; J: TRBJ1-6; CDR3: ASSSTGEGRSPLH
size: -; V: TRBV7-9; J: TRBJ1-1; CDR3: ASSPRQAANTEAF
size: -; V: TRBV20-1; J: TRBJ1-2; CDR3: SASWAGLGTSLDYT
size: -; V: TRBV9; J: TRBJ1-6; CDR3: ASSPHRGGKESSYNSPLH
size: once; V: TRBV29-1; J: TRBJ1-1; CDR3: SVDPRDTEAF
size: -; V: TRBV4-3; J: TRBJ2-6; CDR3: ASSQDGPLSGANVLT
size: -; V: TRBV4-1; J: TRBJ1-6; CDR3: ASSQRIGMGQGGSPLH
size: -; V: TRBV7-3; J: TRBJ1-1; CDR3: ASSPSMNTEAF
size: -; V: TRBV25-1; J: TRBJ2-3; CDR3: ASSDAQRITDTQY
size: -; V: TRBV6-5; J: TRBJ1-3; CDR3: ASRGGNSGNTIY
size: once; V: TRBV28; J: TRBJ1-3; CDR3: ASKGTRGGRNTIY
size: -; V: TRBV9; J: TRBJ1-4; CDR3: ASSVSPNAGVGEKLF
size: -; V: TRBV4-2; J: TRBJ1-3; CDR3: ASSQGGQGLNSGNTIY
size: -; V: TRBV6-1; J: TRBJ2-2; CDR3: ASSEFGPGELF
size: once; V: TRBV19; J: TRBJ2-1; CDR3: ASGGGRTYNEQF
size: few; V: TRBV6-4; J: TRBJ2-2; CDR3: ASSTDSEGGELF
size: few; V: TRBV7-3; J: TRBJ1-1; CDR3: ASSRTGRNTEAF
size: -; V: TRBV6-4; J: TRBJ1-1; CDR3: ASRIQGDLNTEAF
size: once; V: TRBV14; J: TRBJ1-2; CDR3: ASSPGTGRYGYT
size: -; V: TRBV5-1; J: TRBJ2-5; CDR3: ASSLSVQGGSGHQETQY
size: -; V: TRBV5-4; J: TRBJ1-2; CDR3: ASSSGWGANYGYT
size: once; V: TRBV6-6; J: TRBJ1-5; CDR3: ASSSGKNQPQH